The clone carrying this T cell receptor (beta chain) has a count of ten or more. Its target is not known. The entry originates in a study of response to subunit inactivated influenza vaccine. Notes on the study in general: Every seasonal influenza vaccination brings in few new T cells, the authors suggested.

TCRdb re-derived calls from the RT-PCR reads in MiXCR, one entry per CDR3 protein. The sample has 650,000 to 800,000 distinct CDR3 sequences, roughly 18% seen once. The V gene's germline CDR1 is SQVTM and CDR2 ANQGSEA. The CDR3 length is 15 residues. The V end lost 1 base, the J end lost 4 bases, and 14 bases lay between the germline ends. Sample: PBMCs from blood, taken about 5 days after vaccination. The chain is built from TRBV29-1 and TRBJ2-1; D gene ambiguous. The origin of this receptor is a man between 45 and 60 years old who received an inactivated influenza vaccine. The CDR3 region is CSVEAAGEVYNEQFF. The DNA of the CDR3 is TGCAGCGTTGAAGCAGCCGGAGAGGTTTACAATGAGCAGTTCTTC.